These 28 T cell receptor beta chains were sequenced from one sample in a study of cytomegalovirus exposure and HLA in healthy donors. PCR used 60 Vbeta primers and 13 Jbeta primers. Clones were sequenced by immunoSEQ multiplex PCR, and TCRdb holds only the in-frame ones, with some missing. The sample gives some 150,000 clones, just over 70% of which show up once; 2% to 2.5% is in the top ten. The sample comprised PBMCs. The source is a human donor in good health.

This clone came up once. The rearrangement links TRBV5-1 to TRBJ2-1; 7 nucleotides align to TRBD1. The ends lost 8 bases at V and 5 bases at J; junction bases unmatched: 7. The CDR3 has 13 amino acids. In germline, CDR1 is SGHRS, CDR2 YFSETQ. CDR3 DNA sequence: TGCGCCAGGAGACAGGGTATCCACAATGAGCAGTTCTTC. Its translation is CARRQGIHNEQFF.

This clone showed up just a few times. The rearrangement uses TRBV11-2 and TRBJ2-6; unclear D gene. V lost 5 bases to trimming and J lost 1 base, with 9 bases between them. This CDR3 is built from 15 residues. Germline loops: CDR1 SGHAT, CDR2 FQNNGV. The CDR3 DNA sequence: TGTGCCAGCAGCCGCGCGGTATCTGGGGCCAACGTCCTGACTTTC. Translated, it gives CASSRAVSGANVLTF.

The V and J genes are TRBV27 and TRBJ2-7; 9 nucleotides agree with TRBD2. This CDR3 is 15 amino acids long. V lost 2 bases, J lost 3 bases, and 5 bases stayed unmatched. CDR1 and CDR2 from the germline V gene are MNHEY and SMNVEV (reference sequence). This chain's CDR3 is CASSLRGGAVYEQYF. CDR3 coding DNA: TGTGCCAGCAGTTTACGCGGGGGGGCAGTCTACGAGCAGTACTTC.

The chain is built from TRBV4-1 and TRBJ1-6; tentatively, D is TRBD1 (6 bases). The V gene lost 4 bases and the J gene lost 6 bases, with 10 bases spanning the gap. This CDR3 comprises 14 residues. The germline gives CDR1 MGHRA, CDR2 YSYEKL. CDR3 DNA: TGCGCCAGCAGCCCCACAGGGAGTAATTCACCCCTCCACTTT. Its translation is CASSPTGSNSPLHF.

The V gene is TRBV9, the J gene TRBJ2-2; the match to TRBD2 covers 9 bases. Germline lookup yields CDR1 SGDLS and CDR2 YYNGEE. With 1 base clipped from V and 0 bases from J, the junction kept 4 bases outside the gene matches. The CDR3 covers 17 residues. The CDR3 spells CASSVTPSGANTGELFF. The CDR3 DNA is TGTGCCAGCAGCGTAACTCCTAGCGGGGCGAACACCGGGGAGCTGTTTTTT.

Details on this clone: This CDR3 is also generated by other DNA sequences in the sample. The chain is built from TRBV29-1 and TRBJ1-2; no reliable D call. This CDR3 has 12 residues. The V gene's germline CDR1 is SQVTM and CDR2 ANQGSEA. The V gene lost 6 bases and the J gene lost 5 bases, with 13 bases spanning the gap. The CDR3 DNA follows: TGCAGCGTCCAGGAGGGTCGATATGGCTACACCTTC. As protein: CSVQEGRYGYTF.

The chain uses TRBV10-2 and TRBJ1-1; 7 nucleotides agree with TRBD1. The CDR3 length is 16 residues. The germline gives CDR1 WSHSY, CDR2 SAAADI. The V gene end was trimmed by 4 bases and the J gene end by 2 bases; junction bases not matched to a gene: 10. The CDR3, as DNA: TGCGCCAGCAGTGGCTACAGGGGTTCGGGAAACACTGAAGCTTTCTTT. The encoded protein is CASSGYRGSGNTEAFF.

V is TRBV7-3 and J is TRBJ2-7, with a weak D call TRBD2 (6 bases). The CDR3 spans 13 residues. Trimming removed 3 bases from V and 3 bases from J, with 9 bases in between. CDR1 and CDR2 from the germline V gene are SGHTA and FQGTGA. CDR3 residues: CASSFREHYEQYF. CDR3 nucleotides: TGTGCCAGCAGCTTCCGGGAGCACTACGAGCAGTACTTC. Complete variable domain (other parts from reference TRBV7-3 and TRBJ2-7): GAGVSQTPSNKVTEKGKYVELRCDPISGHTALYWYRQSLGQGPEFLIYFQGTGAADDSGLPNDRFFAVRPEGSVSTLKIQRTERGDSAVYLCASSFREHYEQYFGPGTRLTVT.

The CDR3: CASSQGDLAGGIYEQFF. CDR3 nucleotide sequence: TGCGCCAGCAGCCAGGGGGATCTAGCGGGGGGGATCTATGAGCAGTTCTTC. This chain uses TRBV4-3 with TRBJ2-1; 12 bases map to TRBD2. The CDR3 consists of 17 residues. J gave up 8 bases and V 3 bases, and 11 bases lay outside the gene matches. The germline CDR1 and CDR2 sequences are LGHNA and YSLEER.

This clone turned up a few times. The J gene is TRBJ1-2, the V gene TRBV2, with D perhaps matching TRBD1 (5 bases). V was clipped by 4 bases and J by 0 bases, with 12 bases between them. The CDR3 spans 15 residues. The germline CDR1 and CDR2 sequences are SNHLY and FYNNEI. CDR3 sequence (DNA): TGTGCCAGCAGTGTTGTAGGGGACTCTAACTATGGCTACACCTTC. Protein sequence: CASSVVGDSNYGYTF.

V and J are TRBV5-4 and TRBJ2-3; D possibly corresponds to TRBD2 (6 bases). V shed 2 bases and J shed 4 bases, with 14 bases lying between them. CDR1 SGHNT and CDR2 YYREEE come from the germline V gene (reference sequence). The CDR3 consists of 15 residues. CDR3 coding DNA: TGTGCCAGCAGCTTTCCGGCTAGCGAACCAGATACGCAGTATTTT. Translating it yields CASSFPASEPDTQYF.

This clone was counted only a few times. This chain connects TRBV6-6 to TRBJ2-2, with TRBD2 matching over 7 bases. Germline V CDR1 and CDR2: MNHNY, SVGAGI (reference sequence). This CDR3 comprises 15 residues. The V and J ends lost 8 bases and 0 bases, in that order; junction bases with no gene match: 6. CDR3 nucleotide sequence: TGTGCCAGCGCCACGGGGGGTTCGAACACCGGGGAGCTGTTTTTT. Translated: CASATGGSNTGELFF.

The chain combines TRBV18 with TRBJ1-1, with D unclear. There are 14 residues in the CDR3. The ends were cut back, 3 bases at V and 5 bases at J, with 13 bases in the middle. Germline V gives CDR1 KGHSH, CDR2 LQKENI. For the CDR3, the DNA is TGTGCCAGCTCACCGCTCCGTGAGGTAACTGAAGCTTTCTTT. This codes for CASSPLREVTEAFF.

This clone has a handful of counts. Additional DNA sequences in this sample encode the identical CDR3. The DNA for the CDR3 is TGTGCCTGGAGTGTCCAGGGGGCCGGGGAGCTGTTTTTT. Residues: CAWSVQGAGELFF. The rearrangement uses TRBV30 and TRBJ2-2, with 7 bases matching TRBD1. Germline V lookup: CDR1 GTSNPN, CDR2 SVGIG (reference sequence). This CDR3 is built from 13 residues. With V trimmed by 0 bases and J by 6 bases, 1 base remained unmatched.

DNA of the CDR3: TGTGCCAGTACTCTGACTAGCGGGGGGCTCACAGATACGCAGTATTTT. Encoded protein: CASTLTSGGLTDTQYF. The chain carries TRBV19 and TRBJ2-3, with 13 bases matching TRBD2. This CDR3 contains 16 residues. Germline loops: CDR1 LNHDA, CDR2 SQIVND (reference sequence). With V trimmed by 7 bases and J by 2 bases, 6 bases remained unmatched.

V and J are TRBV5-1 and TRBJ2-7; a weak D match, TRBD2 (6 bases). CDR1 and CDR2 (germline): SGHRS, YFSETQ. V was trimmed by 0 bases and J by 7 bases, leaving 11 bases between them. The CDR3 is 13 residues long. For the CDR3, the DNA is TGCGCCAGCAGCTTGGACGGGGGTTCTGAGCAGTACTTC. This codes for CASSLDGGSEQYF. Full variable domain (missing parts from reference TRBV5-1 and TRBJ2-7): KAGVTQTPRYLIKTRGQQVTLSCSPISGHRSVSWYQQTPGQGLQFLFEYFSETQRNKGNFPGRFSGRQFSNSRSEMNVSTLELGDSALYLCASSLDGGSEQYFGPGTRLTVT.

This clone is a singleton in its sample. CDR3 in DNA: TGTGCCACCAGCGACCCAGGGAGGAGCGAGCAGTACTTC. This encodes CATSDPGRSEQYF. The rearrangement links TRBV15 to TRBJ2-7; TRBD2 might be the D (6 bases). Germline CDR1 and CDR2: LNHNV and YYDKDF (reference sequence). The ends were cut back, 5 bases at V and 6 bases at J, with 14 bases in the middle. The CDR3 runs 13 residues.

The V gene is TRBV5-1, the J gene TRBJ2-5; 10 nucleotides line up with TRBD2. CDR3 length: 15 residues. J lost 5 bases, V lost 7 bases, and 11 bases had no gene match. Germline V gene sequence: CDR1 SGHRS, CDR2 YFSETQ. DNA for the CDR3: TGCGCCAGCGACCATTCGGGACTAGCGTCCGAGACCCAGTACTTC. It yields the protein CASDHSGLASETQYF.

The rearrangement links TRBV19 to TRBJ2-7; possibly TRBD1 for D (5 bases). V gave up 5 bases and J gave up 1 base, with 9 bases separating them. The CDR3 is 13 residues long. Germline V gene lookup returns CDR1 LNHDA and CDR2 SQIVND (reference sequence). The CDR3 region is CASSAGLSYEQYF. The CDR3, as DNA: TGTGCCAGTAGTGCAGGGCTATCCTACGAGCAGTACTTC. Combining the CDR3 with reference TRBV19 and TRBJ2-7 gives the whole variable domain DGGITQSPKYLFRKEGQNVTLSCEQNLNHDAMYWYRQDPGQGLRLIYYSQIVNDFQKGDIAEGYSVSREKKESFPLTVTSAQKNPTAFYLCASSAGLSYEQYFGPGTRLTVT.

The chain recombines TRBV2 with TRBJ1-1; no firm D call. Deletions cut 10 bases from V and 1 base from J, with 10 bases between. CDR3 length equals 12 residues. Germline CDR1 SNHLY, CDR2 FYNNEI. In DNA form, the CDR3 reads TGTGCCACCTCAAACTGGAACACTGAAGCTTTCTTT. It is translated as CATSNWNTEAFF.

The genes are TRBV7-2 and TRBJ2-1; 13 nucleotides align to TRBD2. In germline, CDR1 is SGHTA, CDR2 FQGNSA. With V trimmed by 5 bases and J by 6 bases, 4 bases remained unmatched. The CDR3 spans 15 residues. CDR3: CASSTGLAGVNEQFF. The CDR3 DNA sequence: TGTGCCAGCAGCACCGGACTAGCGGGGGTCAATGAGCAGTTCTTC. The full variable domain, in which reference TRBV7-2 and TRBJ2-1 provide the parts outside the CDR3, is GAGVSQSPSNKVTEKGKDVELRCDPISGHTALYWYRQSLGQGLEFLIYFQGNSAPDKSGLPSDRFSAERTGGSVSTLTIQRTQQEDSAVYLCASSTGLAGVNEQFFGPGTRLTVL.

The rearrangement joins TRBV27 to TRBJ1-2, with 7 nucleotides matching TRBD1. The germline CDR1 and CDR2 sequences are MNHEY and SMNVEV (reference sequence). This CDR3 comprises 13 residues. V shed 4 bases and J 7 bases; nucleotides not matched to a gene: 6. Written as DNA, the CDR3 is TGTGCCAGCAGTTCAGGGGGAATTGGTGGCTACACCTTC. It is translated as CASSSGGIGGYTF.

The CDR3, as DNA: TGTGCCAGCAGCGCTAGGACAGGGGCAGATACGCAGTATTTT. Its translation: CASSARTGADTQYF. This chain connects TRBV9 to TRBJ2-3; 9 nucleotides align to TRBD1. Trimming cost V 3 bases and J 4 bases; bases outside gene matches: 3. Per the germline V gene, CDR1 is SGDLS and CDR2 is YYNGEE. This CDR3 spans 14 amino acids.

In regard to this clone: Other nucleotide sequences in the sample specify the same CDR3. The chain combines TRBV7-2 with TRBJ2-5; D may be TRBD2 (6 bases). V was shortened by 2 bases and J by 5 bases, with 6 bases between the two germline ends. In germline, CDR1 is SGHTA, CDR2 FQGNSA. The CDR3 length is 12 residues. The CDR3 loop reads CASSLRGETQYF. Here the CDR3 DNA reads TGTGCCAGCAGCTTACGGGGGGAGACCCAGTACTTC.

To note about this clone: A read error may produce the germline difference seen at one junction end. J is TRBJ1-1 and V is TRBV7-9; 7 bases fit TRBD1. CDR3 length: 13 amino acids. The germline CDR1 and CDR2 sequences are SEHNR and FQNEAQ (reference sequence). Written as DNA, the CDR3 is TGTTCCAGCAGCCTAGGGACAGCCGGCGTAACTTTCTTT. Protein sequence: CSSSLGTAGVTFF.

The chain is built from TRBV5-6 and TRBJ1-5, with D perhaps matching TRBD1 (5 bases). CDR1 is SGHDT, CDR2 YYEEEE, per germline. This CDR3 has 16 residues. V was clipped by 0 bases and J by 0 bases, with 10 bases between them. Here the CDR3 reads CASSLGQIYSNQPQHF. In DNA, the CDR3 is TGTGCCAGCAGCTTGGGACAGATATATAGCAATCAGCCCCAGCATTTT.

The V gene is TRBV4-3, the J gene TRBJ2-5; D might be TRBD1 (5 bases). The J call is uncertain, as TRBJ2-7 better fits the DNA end. Germline V gives CDR1 LGHNA, CDR2 YSLEER. This CDR3 has 14 residues. The CDR3 sequence: CASSQEARGYEQYF. CDR3 nucleotides: TGCGCCAGCAGCCAAGAGGCTAGGGGATACGAGCAGTACTTC.

V usage is TRBV1 and J usage is TRBJ1-5; the table's D call, TRBD1, has no DNA check behind it. TRBV1 is recorded as a pseudogene. The CDR3 has 15 amino acids. The CDR3 DNA sequence: TGCACCAGCAGCCGCTCTGGGACAGGAAATCAGCCCCAGCATTTT. This translates into CTSSRSGTGNQPQHF.